This T cell receptor (beta chain) is from a study of blood T cell repertoires in COVID-19. TCRdb's copy holds only in-frame clones and misses some; the assay was immunoSEQ multiplex PCR. The table records 150,000 to 200,000 clones, 88% of them present only once. CDR1 LGHDT and CDR2 YNNKEL come from the germline V gene (reference sequence). The CDR3 runs to 13 residues. J lost 5 bases, V lost 4 bases, and 3 bases had no gene match. This receptor was identified in a man in his fifties or sixties with acute or convalescent COVID-19. Material for sequencing was peripheral blood. This rearrangement joins TRBV3-1 (or the pseudogene TRBV3-2) to TRBJ2-5; 8 positions match TRBD1. The CDR3 bases are TGTGCCAGCAGCCCCCCAGGGGGCGAGACCCAGTACTTC. Translated: CASSPPGGETQYF.